Listed here are 2 T cell receptor beta chains from one sample, sequenced in a study of blood T cell repertoires in COVID-19. Sequenced by immunoSEQ multiplex PCR; TCRdb stores in-frame clones only, minus some. Altogether some 50,000 clones are present, around 85% being singletons, with the ten largest covering roughly 14%. Sequenced material: peripheral blood. Source of these receptors: a human donor in a cohort sampled during active COVID-19. The donor label of this sample is uncertain.

The gene calls are TRBV19 and TRBJ1-2; D is ambiguous. Trimming left V 3 bases short and J 8 bases short, with 10 bases between. There are 12 residues in the CDR3. Germline V CDR1 and CDR2: LNHDA, SQIVND (reference sequence). This CDR3 is CASSMEVGGYTF. CDR3 nucleotides: TGTGCCAGTAGTATGGAGGTCGGGGGCTACACCTTC.

The V gene is TRBV11-2, the J gene TRBJ1-1, with 9 nucleotides matching TRBD1. The V segment lost 5 bases and the J segment 1 base; nucleotides outside the gene matches: 5. Germline assignment: CDR1 SGHAT and CDR2 FQNNGV. The CDR3 is 15 amino acids. CDR3 residues: CASSPHRGRNTEAFF. As DNA, the CDR3 is TGTGCCAGCAGCCCCCACAGGGGGCGGAACACTGAAGCTTTCTTT.